This T cell receptor (beta chain) was captured by sequencing in a study of beta chain features in type 1 diabetes. The overall study: Cell yields, age and gender were similar between patients and healthy donors. All samples yielded 100 million to 140 million examined sorted cells.

This clone has only a few counts. As yet, its antigen is unknown. Study-level results: Possibly, sequencing cDNA over-represented cells that had high TCR expression levels. Among type 1 diabetes patients, VDJ junctions had fewer insertions and more deletions.

Investigators reverse transcribed all isolated RNA, so they sequenced expressed TCRB transcripts. Some clones are missing from TCRdb's copy, which holds only in-frame ones; the method was immunoSEQ multiplex PCR. The sample includes just over 450,000 clones, about 29% seen only once; the top ten take 0.065%. In germline, CDR1 is SQVTM, CDR2 ANQGSEA. Trimming took 4 bases from V and 1 from J; bases not matched to a gene: 6. This CDR3 contains 14 residues. V and J are TRBV29-1 and TRBJ1-1, with 7 nucleotides matching TRBD1. This clonotype originated in a man younger than 35 in good health. The sequencing sample was made of naive CD4+ T cells from blood. This CDR3 is CSVGRGQSNTEAFF. The CDR3 DNA sequence: TGCAGCGTTGGTCGGGGACAGTCGAACACTGAAGCTTTCTTT. The whole variable domain, filled in from reference TRBV29-1 and TRBJ1-1, reads SAVISQKPSRDICQRGTSLTIQCQVDSQVTMMFWYRQQPGQSLTLIATANQGSEATYESGFVIDKFPISRPNLTFSTLTVSNMSPEDSSIYLCSVGRGQSNTEAFFGQGTRLTVV.